Given below is one T cell receptor beta chain in context. Its antigen is not known. The germline V and J ends were trimmed by 1 base and 1 base, with 13 bases remaining between them. In germline, CDR1 is SGHTA, CDR2 FQGNSA. The CDR3 extends over 16 amino acids. Treatment in this sample: 19 received Ad26.COV2.S at low or high dose, single or two shots; roughly 5 received placebo; per-sample allocation not given. Day 63 after the first injection of vaccine or placebo was the sampling time. TCRdb keeps only in-frame clones here, not all; method: immunoSEQ multiplex PCR. The sample records some 270,000 clones, around nine tenths being singletons. The data derive from a study of Ad26.COV2.S vaccination and SARS-CoV-2 variants. Looking at the study overall: Ad26.COV2.S given intramuscularly, once or twice 56 days apart.

General study points: Estimates derived from TCR breadth and depth analyses may have underestimated total T cell responses.

The sample consisted of peripheral blood, taken in a trial of Ad26.COV2.S vaccine versus placebo. The chain joins TRBV7-2 to TRBJ2-5, with D hard to call. The clonotype was recovered from a person between 18 and 60 years old who received the Ad26.COV2.S COVID-19 vaccine or a placebo. DNA of the CDR3: TGTGCCAGCAGCTTAGTACCAATCCCTTCCCAAGAGACCCAGTACTTC. Its protein is CASSLVPIPSQETQYF.